Below are 3 T cell receptor beta chains sequenced from a single sample in a study of T-cell memory formation after mild COVID-19. TCRdb fed the 5' RACE reads into MiXCR, producing one record per CDR3 protein. Seen here are fewer than 400,000 distinct CDR3 sequences, 10% to 15% observed once, and the top ten hold 20% to 25%. What was sequenced was PBMCs or a T cell subset sorted from them (not recorded which). The receptors were sampled from a man younger than 30 who had mild COVID-19 (a few samples of this study predate the infection). Cell type and time point are not known.

V gene TRBV7-9 combines with J gene TRBJ2-5, with a possible D match to TRBD2 (5 bases). CDR1 is SEHNR and CDR2 is FQNEAQ in the germline V gene (reference sequence). This CDR3 has 14 residues. The V gene lost 1 base and the J gene lost 3 bases, with 9 bases spanning the gap. CDR3 residues: CASSLGTGKETQYF. The DNA for the CDR3 is TGTGCCAGCAGCTTAGGTACCGGGAAAGAGACCCAGTACTTC.

Only a few counts were recorded for this clonotype. DNA of the CDR3: TGCGCCAGCAGCTTAGCGGGGGGGCTAAAGTCCTACAATGAGCAGTTCTTC. Protein product: CASSLAGGLKSYNEQFF. V usage is TRBV5-1 and J usage is TRBJ2-1; 10 bases match TRBD2. Germline CDR1 is SGHRS and CDR2 is YFSETQ. The CDR3 totals 17 residues. With V trimmed by 2 bases and J by 1 base, 6 bases remained unmatched.

This clonotype occurred a few times. This chain links TRBV5-1 with TRBJ2-5; D not certain. The germline V gene encodes CDR1 SGHRS and CDR2 YFSETQ. V shed 1 base and J shed 1 base, with 8 bases lying between them. CDR3 length: 14 amino acids. In DNA, the CDR3 is TGCGCCAGCAGCTTGACGGAGTTCCAAGAGACCCAGTACTTC. This translates into CASSLTEFQETQYF.